Listed below are T cell receptor beta chains from one sample, sequenced in a study of blood T cell repertoires in COVID-19. Clones were read by immunoSEQ multiplex PCR, and TCRdb kept only the in-frame ones, dropping some. The sample shows 65,000 to 80,000 clones, 86% of them seen only once. Input material: peripheral blood. The receptors derive from a young man with acute or convalescent COVID-19. The conserved cysteine and the conserved F or W are not part of the CDR3 here.

TRBV30	TRBJ1-1	AWSAKGTEDTEAF
TRBV18	TRBJ1-1	ASSPPTVGEAF
TRBV6-5	TRBJ2-1	ASSYPGGYNEQF
TRBV2	TRBJ1-5	ASSEWDLGGGPQH
TRBV3-1/TRBV3-2	TRBJ2-7	ASGGLDSEEQY
TRBV19	TRBJ1-3	ASSKDRAFSGNTIY
TRBV5-1	TRBJ2-5	ASSLRLSGGRGQETQY
TRBV5-1	TRBJ2-5	ASSSQVGGYQETQY
TRBV19	TRBJ1-2	ASSRRQDYGYT
TRBV5-4	TRBJ1-2	ASSSVTGKDYGYT
TRBV18	TRBJ2-4	ASSTDRGRDIQY
TRBV9	TRBJ1-2	ASSQAVGGIGYT
TRBV10-3	TRBJ1-2	AISGQGAGGYT
TRBV5-1	TRBJ1-6	ASSLAPSQRGNSPLH
TRBV9	TRBJ1-3	ASSRGGAGNTIY
TRBV6-5	TRBJ1-1	ASGPDRGRRTEAF
TRBV9	TRBJ1-3	ASSAYAGTVSLSGNTIY
TRBV25-1	TRBJ2-7	ASSETELSSYEQY
TRBV6-2/TRBV6-3	TRBJ2-1	ASSYPTSGNSYNEQF
TRBV12-3/TRBV12-4	TRBJ2-2	ASSLGQSGELF
TRBV6-5	TRBJ1-1	ASSPLRSVNTEAF
TRBV5-4	TRBJ1-2	ASSPPGGSYGYT
TRBV11-2	TRBJ2-5	ASSMTGTVKETQY
TRBV6-6	TRBJ2-5	ASTQGETQY
TRBV2	TRBJ1-1	ASSEAGRGLAEAF
TRBV5-6	TRBJ2-1	ASSPIKEAVLHGDEQF
TRBV7-4	TRBJ1-3	ASSLIEQSSGNTIY
TRBV18	TRBJ1-1	ASSQENRVGGF
TRBV9	TRBJ1-2	ASSVGDEQGTDYGYT
TRBV12-3/TRBV12-4	TRBJ2-5	ASSFTGGETQY
TRBV27	TRBJ1-1	ASSPRHINTEAF
TRBV7-2	TRBJ2-3	ASSLAYGDTQY
TRBV6-5	TRBJ2-7	ASNTRGDSSYEQY
TRBV27	TRBJ1-5	ASSSSRQGHSNQPQH
TRBV9	TRBJ1-4	ASSVQGLANEKLF
TRBV4-1	TRBJ1-2	ASSQLSARGGHGYT
TRBV3-1/TRBV3-2	TRBJ1-1	ASSPSGTPEAF
TRBV30	TRBJ1-2	AWSRTPGGQGYT
TRBV4-2	TRBJ2-2	ASSQDPSPPRLTGELF
TRBV12-3/TRBV12-4	TRBJ1-5	ASSYREAQPQH
TRBV21-1	TRBJ2-1	ASSKKLGGDRVRGEQF
TRBV3-1/TRBV3-2	TRBJ1-5	ASSQEISQPQH
TRBV25-1	TRBJ2-2	ASTGYGITNTGELF
TRBV12-3/TRBV12-4	TRBJ1-5	ASNTDRGQPQH
TRBV6-5	TRBJ1-1	ASTSAKIGAEAF
TRBV7-9	TRBJ1-2	ASSLERGGYT
TRBV11-1	TRBJ2-1	ASSLLWLTSYNEQF
TRBV4-2	TRBJ1-2	ASSQVRDRAYGYT
TRBV3-1/TRBV3-2	TRBJ2-1	ASSQTGTSGHNEQF
TRBV14	TRBJ2-5	ASSQDRGRETQY
TRBV15	TRBJ1-1	ATSRDQDRAF
TRBV9	TRBJ1-3	ASSGQVSGNTIY
TRBV6-6	TRBJ2-7	ASRHSGGNGEQY
TRBV19	TRBJ2-3	ASSGRDRGLFRTDTQY
TRBV2	TRBJ1-5	ASSTGEPVNQPQH
TRBV24-1	TRBJ2-2	ATSDTRGLNTGELF
TRBV9	TRBJ1-3	ASSPNPPGTTGNTIY
TRBV4-3	TRBJ2-2	ASSQGTGNGGELF